This T cell receptor (beta chain) comes out of a study of early T cells in non-severe SARS-CoV-2 infection. Study-wide background: Chains were not paired, and sequencing was done on bulk RNA from unsorted whole blood. Points from the study as a whole: Using VDJdb, the matching emphasized anti-spike CD8 responses while missing private and CD4 specificities.

The sample holds a few counts of this clonotype. Its antigen is not identified. The CDR3 contains 15 residues. The V gene lost 1 base and the J gene lost 0 bases, with 10 bases spanning the gap. Germline V gene data show CDR1 as SGHVS and CDR2 as FQNEAQ. Unique molecular identifiers were added to individual cDNA molecules. One entry per CDR3 protein, called by TCRdb with MiXCR from the 5' RACE reads. The repertoire holds more than 90,000 distinct CDR3 sequences, approximately 11% seen once, with roughly 4.9% in the top ten. The chain joins TRBV7-8 to TRBJ2-7; D not resolved. The sequencing input was whole blood. The sequence was collected from an adult who was a healthcare worker with PCR-confirmed SARS-CoV-2 infection or an uninfected control (not recorded which). The chain's CDR3 is CASSLGWQASYEQYF. The CDR3 coding sequence is TGTGCCAGCAGCTTAGGGTGGCAGGCCTCCTACGAGCAGTACTTC.